These T cell receptor beta chains were read from a single sample in a study of response to subunit inactivated influenza vaccine. MiXCR was run by TCRdb on the RT-PCR reads, yielding one entry per CDR3 protein. The table lists some 200,000 distinct CDR3 sequences, approximately 12% of them singletons. In addition, the sample was reused for a study of T cells expressing NK-cell markers.

The material was CD8+ T cells sorted from PBMCs, obtained about 13 days after vaccination. The source of these receptors is a man in his forties or fifties who received an inactivated influenza vaccine. CDR3s include the opening cysteine and the closing phenylalanine or tryptophan. The D gene is left open where the match is weak. A row's size may be missing; if present it is once, few, many or a size class.

j_gene: TRBJ2-7; abundance: few; d_gene: -; v_gene: TRBV20-1; CDR3nt: TGCAGTGCTAGAGACAGCCACCTCTTCTACGAGCAGTACTTC; CDR3aa: CSARDSHLFYEQYF
j_gene: TRBJ2-1; abundance: few; d_gene: TRBD2; v_gene: TRBV28; CDR3nt: TGTGCCAGCAGTTTATACTGGGGGGGGAACAATGAGCAGTTCTTC; CDR3aa: CASSLYWGGNNEQFF
j_gene: TRBJ1-2; abundance: many; d_gene: -; v_gene: TRBV4-2; CDR3nt: TGTGCCAGCAGCCAAGGGGCTATTGGCTACACCTTC; CDR3aa: CASSQGAIGYTF
j_gene: TRBJ2-1; abundance: few; d_gene: TRBD1; v_gene: TRBV27; CDR3nt: TGTGCCAGCAGTCTAAGCCCAGGGGGCAATTACAATGAGCAGTTCTTC; CDR3aa: CASSLSPGGNYNEQFF
j_gene: TRBJ2-2; abundance: -; d_gene: TRBD1; v_gene: TRBV12-3/TRBV12-4; CDR3nt: TGTGCCAGCAGCCGGGACAGGGAACTGGCCACCGGGGAGCTGTTTTTT; CDR3aa: CASSRDRELATGELFF
j_gene: TRBJ2-1; abundance: many; d_gene: -; v_gene: TRBV6-5; CDR3nt: TGTGCCAGCAGTTACCGAGTAGTCTCCTACAATGAGCAGTTCTTC; CDR3aa: CASSYRVVSYNEQFF
j_gene: TRBJ1-2; abundance: -; d_gene: -; v_gene: TRBV5-1; CDR3nt: TGCGCCAGCAGCCGGGTAAGCCCTCTAACCCCGAATGGCTACACCTTC; CDR3aa: CASSRVSPLTPNGYTF
j_gene: TRBJ1-5; abundance: -; d_gene: -; v_gene: TRBV12-3/TRBV12-4; CDR3nt: TGTGCCAGCAAACCCGGTGCCTGGGGCAATCAGCCCCAGCATTTT; CDR3aa: CASKPGAWGNQPQHF
j_gene: TRBJ2-5; abundance: -; d_gene: -; v_gene: TRBV6-1; CDR3nt: TGTGCCAGCAGTGAAAGGCCAGAGACCCAGTACTTC; CDR3aa: CASSERPETQYF
j_gene: TRBJ1-2; abundance: few; d_gene: -; v_gene: TRBV6-2/TRBV6-3; CDR3nt: TGTGCCAGCAGTTACAACAGGTACTATGGCTACACCTTC; CDR3aa: CASSYNRYYGYTF
j_gene: TRBJ2-7; abundance: few; d_gene: TRBD2; v_gene: TRBV4-1; CDR3nt: TGCGCCAGCAGCCGGGGGATAGCGGGGGGGGTAATACCCTACGAGCAGTACTTC; CDR3aa: CASSRGIAGGVIPYEQYF
j_gene: TRBJ2-5; abundance: few; d_gene: -; v_gene: TRBV11-2; CDR3nt: TGTGCCAGCAGCCTTCTCGTGAGTGGGGTTCAAGAGACCCAGTACTTC; CDR3aa: CASSLLVSGVQETQYF
j_gene: TRBJ2-1; abundance: few; d_gene: -; v_gene: TRBV2; CDR3nt: TGTGCCAGCAGTGACGGGGCCACTCCCAGCTCCTACAATGAGCAGTTCTTC; CDR3aa: CASSDGATPSSYNEQFF
j_gene: TRBJ2-1; abundance: -; d_gene: -; v_gene: TRBV12-3/TRBV12-4; CDR3nt: TGTGCCAGCAGAGCCGTAGGGCCAGACACTAAAAATGAGCAGTTCTTC; CDR3aa: CASRAVGPDTKNEQFF
j_gene: TRBJ2-7; abundance: few; d_gene: -; v_gene: TRBV6-2/TRBV6-3; CDR3nt: TGTGCCAGCACACAGGCACAACTAGTCGCCGAGCAGTACTTC; CDR3aa: CASTQAQLVAEQYF
j_gene: TRBJ2-7; abundance: few; d_gene: -; v_gene: TRBV30; CDR3nt: TGTGCCTGGAGTAGGTCTTTGTGGTACGAGCAGTACTTC; CDR3aa: CAWSRSLWYEQYF
j_gene: TRBJ2-7; abundance: few; d_gene: TRBD2; v_gene: TRBV7-2; CDR3nt: TGTGCCAGCAGCTTTGATACCGCTAGCGGCGTCTACGAGCAGTACTTC; CDR3aa: CASSFDTASGVYEQYF
j_gene: TRBJ2-3; abundance: -; d_gene: -; v_gene: TRBV13; CDR3nt: TGTGCCAGCAGCTTAGGCTGGGGGGGCGCCGGCACAGATACGCAGTATTTT; CDR3aa: CASSLGWGGAGTDTQYF
j_gene: TRBJ2-1; abundance: -; d_gene: TRBD2; v_gene: TRBV6-5; CDR3nt: TGTGCCAGCAGTTACAATCTAGCGGGACCATACAATGAGCAGTTCTTC; CDR3aa: CASSYNLAGPYNEQFF
j_gene: TRBJ2-1; abundance: few; d_gene: -; v_gene: TRBV6-2/TRBV6-3; CDR3nt: TGTGCCAGCAGTTACGAGTTTTTGGCCTACAATGAGCAGTTCTTC; CDR3aa: CASSYEFLAYNEQFF
j_gene: TRBJ2-5; abundance: few; d_gene: -; v_gene: TRBV7-9; CDR3nt: TGTGCCAGCAGCTTAGTCGCCAGGGGTAGAGAGACCCAGTACTTC; CDR3aa: CASSLVARGRETQYF
j_gene: TRBJ2-5; abundance: -; d_gene: -; v_gene: TRBV20-1; CDR3nt: TGCAGTGCTAGAGATTCCCAGGGGCCTGTCCTGGAGACCCAGTACTTC; CDR3aa: CSARDSQGPVLETQYF
j_gene: TRBJ2-7; abundance: few; d_gene: -; v_gene: TRBV5-1; CDR3nt: TGCGCCAGCAGCATAGGACAGTTCTACGAGCAGTACTTC; CDR3aa: CASSIGQFYEQYF
j_gene: TRBJ1-1; abundance: many; d_gene: TRBD1; v_gene: TRBV29-1; CDR3nt: TGCAGCGTTGGGACAGGGGGCATGATCACTGAAGCTTTCTTT; CDR3aa: CSVGTGGMITEAFF
j_gene: TRBJ2-1; abundance: -; d_gene: -; v_gene: TRBV28; CDR3nt: TGTGCCAGCAGTTTTGGCGGGATCTCCAATGAGCAGTTCTTC; CDR3aa: CASSFGGISNEQFF
j_gene: TRBJ2-7; abundance: few; d_gene: -; v_gene: TRBV7-2; CDR3nt: TGTGCCAGCAGCTTTACTACAGGTCCCTACGAGCAGTACTTC; CDR3aa: CASSFTTGPYEQYF
j_gene: TRBJ2-7; abundance: few; d_gene: TRBD2; v_gene: TRBV19; CDR3nt: TGTGCCAGTAGTGCCGCTAGCGGATCCTACGAGCAGTACTTC; CDR3aa: CASSAASGSYEQYF
j_gene: TRBJ2-1; abundance: few; d_gene: -; v_gene: TRBV7-2; CDR3nt: TGTGCCAGCAGCTTAGCATCTGTGGGCATGGGCAATGAGCAGTTCTTC; CDR3aa: CASSLASVGMGNEQFF
j_gene: TRBJ2-4; abundance: -; d_gene: -; v_gene: TRBV7-9; CDR3nt: TGTGCCAGCAGCTTAGGGCCCCAAAACATTCAGTACTTC; CDR3aa: CASSLGPQNIQYF
j_gene: TRBJ2-7; abundance: once; d_gene: TRBD2; v_gene: TRBV11-2; CDR3nt: TGTGCCAGCAGCTTCGGTTGGCGGGGGGACTACGAGCAGTACTTC; CDR3aa: CASSFGWRGDYEQYF
j_gene: TRBJ2-3; abundance: -; d_gene: TRBD2; v_gene: TRBV28; CDR3nt: TGTGCCAGCAGTTACCCGGGGGGGCAGGGTCCAGATACGCAGTATTTT; CDR3aa: CASSYPGGQGPDTQYF
j_gene: TRBJ2-1; abundance: many; d_gene: -; v_gene: TRBV29-1; CDR3nt: TGCAGCGTTGAAGTTAAGGCAGGTATTGAGCAGTTCTTC; CDR3aa: CSVEVKAGIEQFF
j_gene: TRBJ1-2; abundance: few; d_gene: -; v_gene: TRBV9; CDR3nt: TGTGCCAGCAGCGTAGCGGGTGACCCAACCGCCTATGGCTACACCTTC; CDR3aa: CASSVAGDPTAYGYTF
j_gene: TRBJ2-4; abundance: many; d_gene: TRBD2; v_gene: TRBV13; CDR3nt: TGTGCCAGCAGCGCCTTGGGACTAGCGGAACTAGCCAAAAACATTCAGTACTTC; CDR3aa: CASSALGLAELAKNIQYF
j_gene: TRBJ2-1; abundance: few; d_gene: -; v_gene: TRBV7-6; CDR3nt: TGTGCCAGCAGCACCCACCAGGGGCACAATGAGCAGTTCTTC; CDR3aa: CASSTHQGHNEQFF
j_gene: TRBJ1-5; abundance: -; d_gene: -; v_gene: TRBV19; CDR3nt: TGTGCCAGTAGTATGGCTACTAATAGCAATCAGCCCCAGCATTTT; CDR3aa: CASSMATNSNQPQHF
j_gene: TRBJ1-5; abundance: few; d_gene: -; v_gene: TRBV5-1; CDR3nt: TGCGCCCCGTCCAGAAGGAATCAGCCCCAGCATTTT; CDR3aa: CAPSRRNQPQHF
j_gene: TRBJ2-7; abundance: few; d_gene: TRBD1; v_gene: TRBV20-1; CDR3nt: TGCAGTGCTAGAGATCGGGACAGAACCTACGAGCAGTACTTC; CDR3aa: CSARDRDRTYEQYF
j_gene: TRBJ2-3; abundance: -; d_gene: -; v_gene: TRBV7-2; CDR3nt: TGTGCCAGCAGCTTAACCCTTTTGGATACGCAGTATTTT; CDR3aa: CASSLTLLDTQYF
j_gene: TRBJ2-1; abundance: few; d_gene: -; v_gene: TRBV21-1; CDR3nt: TGTGCCAGCAGCAAATTCGGAAAACCTAGCGGGAGATCCTATGAGCAGTTCTTC; CDR3aa: CASSKFGKPSGRSYEQFF
j_gene: TRBJ1-6; abundance: few; d_gene: -; v_gene: TRBV12-3/TRBV12-4; CDR3nt: TGTGCCAGCAGAGGGTTGAATTCACCCCTCCACTTT; CDR3aa: CASRGLNSPLHF